The TCR beta chain described here comes from a study of Tregs in tolerant kidney transplant recipients. Profiling relied on immunoSEQ multiplex PCR, and the TCRdb table lists in-frame clones only, not all of them. The repertoire consists of some 240,000 clones, with about 80% occurring once and the leading ten covering around 0.68%. CDR1 SEHNR and CDR2 FQNEAQ come from the germline V gene (reference sequence). The V and J ends lost 5 bases and 4 bases respectively, with 11 bases between them. There are 13 residues in the CDR3. General study results and limits: Activated donor B cell expansion appeared to reveal the most relevant donor-specific TCRbeta repertoire. Biological reproducibility was not directly addressed in this study.

Details on this clone: Its specificity is not known.

Sequencing was carried out using CD4+ T cells from blood. The clonotype originates from a human donor in good health. The chain combines TRBV7-9 with TRBJ1-2, with a weak D call TRBD1 (6 bases). The CDR3 DNA is TGTGCCAGCAGCCGGGACACGGCCTATGGCTACACCTTC. Residues: CASSRDTAYGYTF.